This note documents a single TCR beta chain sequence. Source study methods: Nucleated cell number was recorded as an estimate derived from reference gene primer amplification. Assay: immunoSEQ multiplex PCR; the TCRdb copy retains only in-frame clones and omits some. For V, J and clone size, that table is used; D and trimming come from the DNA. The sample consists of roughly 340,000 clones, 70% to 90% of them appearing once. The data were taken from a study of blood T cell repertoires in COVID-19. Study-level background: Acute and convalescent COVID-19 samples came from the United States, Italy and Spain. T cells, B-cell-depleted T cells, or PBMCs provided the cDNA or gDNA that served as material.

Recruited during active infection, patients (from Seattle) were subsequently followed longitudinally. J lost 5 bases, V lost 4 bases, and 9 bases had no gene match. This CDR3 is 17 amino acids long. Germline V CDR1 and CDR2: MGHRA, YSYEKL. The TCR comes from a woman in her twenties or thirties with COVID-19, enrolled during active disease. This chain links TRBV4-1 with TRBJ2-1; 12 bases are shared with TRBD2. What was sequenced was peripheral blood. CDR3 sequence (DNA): TGCGCCAGCAGCCCAGGGGCTAGCGGGAGGGGACACAATGAGCAGTTCTTC. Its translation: CASSPGASGRGHNEQFF.